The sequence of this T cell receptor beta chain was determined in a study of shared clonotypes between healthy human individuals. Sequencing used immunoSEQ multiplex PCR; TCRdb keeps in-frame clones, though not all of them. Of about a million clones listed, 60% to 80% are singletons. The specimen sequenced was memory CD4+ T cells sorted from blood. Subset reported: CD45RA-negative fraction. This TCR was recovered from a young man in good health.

The DNA for the CDR3 is TGTGCCAGCAGCTTAGACACCAATAATCAGCCCCAGCATTTT. Translating gives CASSLDTNNQPQHF. The gene calls are TRBV11-2 and TRBJ1-5; unclear D gene. This CDR3 has 14 amino acids. V shed 0 bases and J shed 4 bases, with 7 bases lying between them. Per germline, CDR1 SGHAT and CDR2 FQNNGV.